Below, 2 T cell receptor beta chains from the same sample are listed, as sequenced in a study of OX40 agonist ivuxolimab in advanced cancers. The protocol was immunoSEQ multiplex PCR, while the TCRdb copy is restricted to in-frame clones and leaves out a portion. Counted here are tens of thousands of clones, 65% to 90% occurring once; the ten biggest clones make up more than 2%. The sequencing used CD4+ or CD8+ T cells sorted from blood, collected in a trial of the OX40 agonist ivuxolimab. The receptors derive from an adult with an advanced solid tumor such as melanoma, head and neck, liver or kidney cancer.

J is TRBJ2-6 and V is TRBV5-5, with TRBD1 matching over 11 bases. This CDR3 has 17 amino acids. The ends lost 7 bases at V and 3 bases at J; junction bases unmatched: 9. The germline V gene has CDR1 SGHKS and CDR2 YYEKEE (reference sequence). The CDR3 DNA sequence: TGTGCCAGCTACCTCGGGACAGGGGGTCTTGGGGCCAACGTCCTGACTTTC. Its protein product is CASYLGTGGLGANVLTF.

The genes are TRBV29-1 and TRBJ2-7; D might be TRBD1 (6 bases). The CDR3 is made up of 12 amino acids. The V end was cut by 7 bases, the J end by 0 bases, with 10 bases between. From germline, CDR1 is SQVTM and CDR2 ANQGSEA. In nucleotides, the CDR3 is TGCAGCGCGACAGGTAGCTCCTACGAGCAGTACTTC. It specifies CSATGSSYEQYF.